These 26 T cell receptor beta chains originate from one sample sequenced in a study of beta chain features in type 1 diabetes. All of the isolated RNA was reverse transcribed, so expressed TCRB transcripts were sequenced. The data were produced by immunoSEQ multiplex PCR, yet TCRdb's version contains in-frame clones alone and is incomplete. The sample lists under 350,000 clones, roughly 8% occurring once. Sequenced material: central memory CD4+ T cells from blood. These TCRs come from a woman between 18 and 29 years old in good health.

This clone was counted ten times or more. The rearrangement joins TRBV10-3 to TRBJ2-7; possibly TRBD2 for D (7 bases). Germline V gives CDR1 ENHRY, CDR2 SYGVKD. V gave up 0 bases and J gave up 3 bases, with 15 bases separating them. The CDR3 sequence is 16 residues long. The CDR3 sequence is CAISESGGVRSYEQYV. The CDR3 DNA reads as TGTGCCATCAGTGAGTCAGGGGGGGTGCGGAGCTACGAGCAGTACGTC.

V usage is TRBV7-2 and J usage is TRBJ2-7; 7 bases are a match to TRBD2. The V and J ends lost 5 bases and 6 bases, in that order; junction bases with no gene match: 16. The CDR3 spans 16 residues. The germline V gene encodes CDR1 SGHTA and CDR2 FQGNSA. CDR3 region: CASSRLADFVGGEQYF. The CDR3 nucleotides are TGTGCCAGCAGCCGCCTAGCGGACTTTGTGGGTGGCGAGCAGTACTTC.

The V and J genes are TRBV4-2 and TRBJ1-2; D unclear. Trimming stripped 0 bases from V and 3 bases from J, with 8 bases between. The CDR3 contains 14 residues. The germline V gene encodes CDR1 LGHNA and CDR2 YNFKEQ. The CDR3 bases are TGTGCCAGCAGCCAAGACCGACGGGACTATGGCTACACCTTC. Its protein product is CASSQDRRDYGYTF.

The chain carries TRBV5-1 and TRBJ2-2; TRBD1 agrees at 9 bases. This CDR3 has 15 amino acids. Trimming took 4 bases from V and 1 from J; bases not matched to a gene: 2. Looked up from germline, CDR1 is SGHRS and CDR2 is YFSETQ. CDR3 amino acids: CASSTGQGNTGELFF. In DNA form, the CDR3 reads TGCGCCAGCAGCACGGGACAGGGGAACACCGGGGAGCTGTTTTTT.

This clone was detected only a few times. The rearrangement joins TRBV7-3 to TRBJ2-1; D is possibly TRBD2 (5 bases). The CDR3 loop spans 15 amino acids. V was trimmed by 5 bases and J by 4 bases, leaving 15 bases between them. The V gene's germline CDR1 is SGHTA and CDR2 FQGTGA. The CDR3 region has the DNA TGTGCCAGCAGCCCGTCATCCGGGGATTACAATGAGCAGTTCTTC. This translates into CASSPSSGDYNEQFF.

In this sample, this clone turned up a few times. CDR3 in amino acids: CASSARGQVQGEQFF. The CDR3 nucleotides are TGTGCCAGCAGTGCTCGAGGACAGGTCCAGGGTGAGCAGTTCTTC. The rearrangement links TRBV6-5 to TRBJ2-1; 7 bases map to TRBD1. Germline trimming cut 5 bases from V and 9 bases from J; bases unmatched to any gene: 13. The CDR3 has 15 amino acids. Germline V gives CDR1 MNHEY, CDR2 SVGAGI.

This chain joins TRBV29-1 and TRBJ2-1, with 12 bases identical to TRBD2. Germline V CDR1 and CDR2: SQVTM, ANQGSEA. V lost 5 bases to trimming and J lost 8 bases; unmatched junction nucleotides: 13. The CDR3 has 16 residues. As DNA, the CDR3 is TGCAGCGTTCCCCCTAAGACTAGCGGGAGCAAGGATGAGCAGTTCTTC. It is translated as CSVPPKTSGSKDEQFF.

The chain recombines TRBV5-8 with TRBJ2-3; D uncertain. Germline V gene lookup returns CDR1 SGHTS and CDR2 YDEGEE. The germline V and J ends were trimmed by 0 bases and 1 base, with 12 bases remaining between them. The CDR3 length is 16 residues. CDR3 DNA: TGTGCCAGCAGCTTGGGACAAAAGCGACGCACAGATACGCAGTATTTT. The encoded protein is CASSLGQKRRTDTQYF.

V is TRBV29-1 and J is TRBJ2-4, with D possibly matching TRBD2 (5 bases). V was cut by 6 bases and J by 0 bases, with 12 bases left in between. The germline CDR1 and CDR2 sequences are SQVTM and ANQGSEA. CDR3 size: 14 residues. CDR3 nucleotide sequence: TGCAGCGTCGGAGGTGGGCTAGCCAAAAACATTCAGTACTTC. As protein: CSVGGGLAKNIQYF.

The chain has TRBV7-3 and TRBJ2-3; D remains unclear. CDR1 is SGHTA and CDR2 is FQGTGA in the germline V gene. The CDR3 loop spans 14 amino acids. V shed 2 bases and J shed 4 bases, with 10 bases lying between them. CDR3 coding DNA: TGTGCCAGCAGCTTAGGACGGCCGCCAGATACGCAGTATTTT. Amino acids: CASSLGRPPDTQYF. The full variable domain, completed using reference TRBV7-3 and TRBJ2-3, is GAGVSQTPSNKVTEKGKYVELRCDPISGHTALYWYRQSLGQGPEFLIYFQGTGAADDSGLPNDRFFAVRPEGSVSTLKIQRTERGDSAVYLCASSLGRPPDTQYFGPGTRLTVL.

The CDR3 loop is CAISQNTDTQYF. The CDR3 region has the DNA TGTGCCATCAGTCAGAACACAGATACGCAGTATTTT. V and J are TRBV10-3 and TRBJ2-3; unclear D gene. The CDR3 consists of 12 residues. Germline lookup yields CDR1 ENHRY and CDR2 SYGVKD. V lost 5 bases to trimming and J lost 2 bases, with 5 bases between them.

This clone was detected only a few times. V usage is TRBV5-4 and J usage is TRBJ2-3, with D possibly TRBD1 on 6 matching bases. There are 15 residues in the CDR3. From germline, CDR1 is SGHNT and CDR2 YYREEE (reference sequence). V lost 4 bases and J lost 1, with 13 bases in between. The CDR3 sequence: CASSEQGKGTDTQYF. The CDR3 DNA sequence: TGTGCCAGCAGCGAACAGGGCAAGGGCACAGATACGCAGTATTTT.

This clone appeared a few times. This chain joins TRBV2 and TRBJ1-1, with 8 positions matching TRBD1. Germline loops: CDR1 SNHLY, CDR2 FYNNEI. The CDR3 runs 16 residues. J gave up 0 bases and V 6 bases, and 9 bases lay outside the gene matches. The CDR3 region is CASRRHRGGMNTEAFF. CDR3 sequence (DNA): TGTGCCAGCAGAAGACACAGGGGGGGGATGAACACTGAAGCTTTCTTT.

The CDR3 DNA follows: TGTGCCAGCAGGGGACAGCTGAATCAGCCCCAGCATTTT. Its protein product is CASRGQLNQPQHF. The chain carries TRBV19 and TRBJ1-5, with 7 bases identical to TRBD1. The germline V gene has CDR1 LNHDA and CDR2 SQIVND (reference sequence). The CDR3 is made up of 13 amino acids. The V gene end was trimmed by 9 bases and the J gene end by 4 bases; junction bases not matched to a gene: 6.

This clone was counted a few times. V is TRBV7-2 and J is TRBJ2-1, with D hard to call. CDR3 size: 15 residues. Trimming shortened V by 1 base and J by 9 bases, and 16 bases separated the two germline ends. The V gene's germline CDR1 is SGHTA and CDR2 FQGNSA. This CDR3 is CASSLVGSVGSEQFF. The CDR3 bases are TGTGCCAGCAGCTTAGTTGGCAGCGTCGGAAGTGAGCAGTTCTTC.

V and J are TRBV6-1 and TRBJ2-1; the match to TRBD2 covers 8 bases. The J segment lost 0 bases and the V segment lost 3 bases, leaving 4 bases of the junction unmatched. CDR3 size: 16 residues. Germline lookup yields CDR1 MNHNS and CDR2 SASEGT. The CDR3, as DNA: TGTGCCAGCAGTGAGGGACTAGGCTTCTCCTACAATGAGCAGTTCTTC. Translating gives CASSEGLGFSYNEQFF.

This clone was picked up a small number of times. The same CDR3 arises from other DNA sequences in this sample as well. The chain combines TRBV5-1 with TRBJ2-6, with 7 bases identical to TRBD1. V gave up 4 bases and J gave up 0 bases; unmatched junction bases: 7. The CDR3 spans 17 residues. Germline V gene data show CDR1 as SGHRS and CDR2 as YFSETQ. CDR3 in DNA: TGCGCCAGCAGCCAGACAGGGTCCAGCTCTGGGGCCAACGTCCTGACTTTC. Encoded protein: CASSQTGSSSGANVLTF.

The chain has TRBV5-4 and TRBJ1-2; D might be TRBD1 (5 bases). The V end lost 1 base, the J end lost 5 bases, and 18 bases lay between the germline ends. Germline assignment: CDR1 SGHNT and CDR2 YYREEE (reference sequence). The CDR3 contains 16 residues. DNA of the CDR3: TGTGCCAGCAGCTTGCCGAGGGGAGGATCGGTATATGGCTACACCTTC. It is translated as CASSLPRGGSVYGYTF. Full variable domain (rest looked up from reference TRBV5-4 and TRBJ1-2): ETGVTQSPTHLIKTRGQQVTLRCSSQSGHNTVSWYQQALGQGPQFIFQYYREEENGRGNFPPRFSGLQFPNYSSELNVNALELDDSALYLCASSLPRGGSVYGYTFGSGTRLTVV.

This clone was seen more than once but under ten times. The chain joins TRBV6-1 to TRBJ1-2, with D uncertain. This CDR3 is built from 13 residues. The V gene lost 6 bases and the J gene lost 7 bases, with 15 bases spanning the gap. Germline-derived CDR1 and CDR2 are MNHNS and SASEGT. The CDR3 DNA sequence: TGTGCCAGCAGGACGAACCCAGCAGTTGGCTACACCTTC. This translates into CASRTNPAVGYTF.

This clone was observed many times. The rearrangement joins TRBV11-2 to TRBJ1-2; 7 bases are shared with TRBD1. CDR1 and CDR2 from the germline V gene are SGHAT and FQNNGV. V lost 5 bases to trimming and J lost 0 bases; unmatched junction nucleotides: 15. The CDR3 is made up of 18 amino acids. CDR3 sequence: CASSPFAGRDSSNYGYTF. DNA of the CDR3: TGTGCCAGCAGCCCATTCGCGGGTCGGGACAGCTCTAACTATGGCTACACCTTC.

This clone was seen ten or more times. V gene TRBV6-1 combines with J gene TRBJ1-5; D uncertain. This CDR3 is built from 15 residues. V lost 7 bases to trimming and J lost 5 bases, with 18 bases between them. Germline lookup yields CDR1 MNHNS and CDR2 SASEGT. The CDR3 reads CASTLAGSRHQPQHF. For the CDR3, the DNA is TGTGCCAGCACCCTTGCGGGCAGTAGACATCAGCCCCAGCATTTT.

The chain is built from TRBV7-2 and TRBJ1-2; D remains ambiguous. Germline CDR1 is SGHTA and CDR2 is FQGNSA. The V and J ends lost 5 bases and 8 bases respectively, with 15 bases between them. The CDR3 runs 13 residues. This CDR3 is CASSANRGGGYTF. Written as DNA, the CDR3 is TGTGCCAGCAGCGCTAATCGGGGAGGGGGCTACACCTTC.

This clone was seen only a few times. The chain links TRBV7-2 to TRBJ2-7; D gene ambiguous. V was pared by 3 bases and J by 5 bases, with 14 bases between. The CDR3 covers 14 residues. CDR1 and CDR2 (germline): SGHTA, FQGNSA. CDR3: CASSFTPRGHEQYF. As DNA, the CDR3 is TGTGCCAGCAGCTTCACCCCCCGAGGTCACGAGCAGTACTTC.

The gene calls are TRBV7-2 and TRBJ1-6; TRBD1 agrees at 8 bases. The CDR3 runs 15 residues. Germline lookup yields CDR1 SGHTA and CDR2 FQGNSA. With V trimmed by 4 bases and J by 5 bases, 4 bases remained unmatched. Here the CDR3 DNA reads TGTGCCAGCAGCTCCCGACAGGGGCATAATTCACCCCTCCACTTT. Encoded protein: CASSSRQGHNSPLHF.

In its sample, this clone was seen a few times. The chain combines TRBV9 with TRBJ2-5, with D possibly called TRBD1 or TRBD2 (6 bases each). This CDR3 is built from 14 residues. The germline V and J ends were trimmed by 0 bases and 4 bases, with 10 bases remaining between them. Germline CDR1 SGDLS, CDR2 YYNGEE. The CDR3 loop is CASSVAGAGETQYF. CDR3 DNA sequence: TGTGCCAGCAGCGTAGCGGGGGCGGGAGAGACCCAGTACTTC.

V usage is TRBV18 and J usage is TRBJ2-3; D is unresolved. Germline-derived CDR1 and CDR2 are KGHSH and LQKENI. Trimming stripped 2 bases from V and 1 base from J, with 7 bases between. The CDR3 loop spans 14 amino acids. CDR3 DNA: TGTGCCAGCTCACCATATTCAGGCACAGATACGCAGTATTTT. The encoded protein is CASSPYSGTDTQYF.